This T cell receptor (beta chain) was identified during a study of T-cell reconstitution after alpha-beta-depleted transplantation in children. TCRbeta library construction was performed incorporating unique molecular identifiers. In TCRdb, the PCR reads were re-called with MiXCR into one record per CDR3 protein. Seen here are about half a million distinct CDR3 sequences, around 13% observed once, and the top ten hold less than 6.5%. V was clipped by 6 bases and J by 1 base, with 9 bases between them. The germline V gene encodes CDR1 SQVTM and CDR2 ANQGSEA. The CDR3 has 12 amino acids. This clonotype was counted at least ten times.

This TCR came from a human donor who donated a stem cell graft to a child with combined immunodeficiency. V is TRBV29-1 and J is TRBJ2-5; D possibly corresponds to TRBD1 (5 bases). The source material was PBMCs from the stem cell graft donor, sampled from the stem cell graft. CDR3 nucleotides: TGCAGCGTGCGACAGTTCCAAGAGACCCAGTACTTC. As protein: CSVRQFQETQYF.